This TCR beta chain was captured in a study of identifying expanded T cells in peripheral blood (dated by TCRdb to between 2018 and 2020). Regarding the research as a whole: Separate aliquots of the same genomic DNA pool were sequenced to produce technical replicates, and four replicates were compared in pairs. Points the paper makes about the study in general: Variance in clone template counts between roughly 2-week samples significantly increased with total template count across all healthy donors. Across all healthy-donor time intervals, the beta-binomial model significantly lowered both the number of clones called differentially abundant and the false-positive rate. The binomial model flagged approximately 1.2 differentially abundant clones between technical replicates, compared with 15 to 17 over roughly 2 weeks and 19 over around 4 weeks. The authors expected that over much longer intervals, such as months to years, biological variance in healthy repertoires might increase even further.

During the collection period, no infections or other immune events were recorded for the healthy donors. Time-dependent variance in a beta-binomial model of T-cell clone differential abundance was calibrated using healthy-donor blood repertoires as a training cohort. The training cohort included 10 or so healthy donors, of whom 3 were female and 7 were male. On average the donors were around 41 years old, and their ages spanned about 25 to 64 years. Whole blood was collected from each healthy donor at three time points spaced 2 to 3 weeks apart and obtained from a commercial supplier. Genomic DNA was extracted from unsorted whole blood for immunosequencing. TCRbeta CDR3 regions were profiled by bias-controlled multiplex PCR amplification of genomic DNA with the immunoSEQ Assay. Per the authors' processing: To quantify the absolute abundance of each unique TCRbeta CDR3 region, the sequences were collapsed and filtered. Differential abundance was assessed using a binomial (Fisher-equivalent) model and a beta-binomial model in which time-dependent variance fitted from healthy donors was added. Clones with fewer than 5 combined templates were removed, and differential abundance was called for clones with a Benjamini-Hochberg FDR below 0.01. In the beta-binomial model, variance was expressed as a function of the total template count across the two samples, in the form v = (b*log(k)+a)^2. The table was pulled from immuneACCESS by TCRdb, which kept in-frame rearrangements only. Such tables lose some clones; where checked, under half of the loss comes from unresolved V genes, and the rest has no known cause. V and J calls and clone size are copied from that table; D and trimming were computed from the DNA. Counted in this sample were 50,000 to 75,000 clones; about 87% of them appeared once. The biggest ten clones account for 4.7% of the sample.

With respect to this clone: Its specific antigen is unknown. It has no much larger one-base neighbor in the sample; base qualities were not kept.

For CDR1 and CDR2, the germline V gene (reference sequence) lists LNHDA and SQIVND. V is cut by 6 bases and J by 0 bases, and the space between the germline ends is 7 bases. The CDR3, cysteine through phenylalanine, is 13 amino acids long. The CDR3 DNA has 39 bases and is translated from base 1. The TCR was taken from a person between 18 and 70 years old in good health. Sequencing was carried out using blood. The chain couples TRBV19 to TRBJ2-3; the D gene identity is not certain. The DNA sequence is given as TGTGCCAGTAGAGCAGCTAGCACAGATACGCAGTATTTT. The translation is CASRAASTDTQYF.